The rows below give T cell receptor beta chains drawn from one sample of a study of tumor and adjacent non-tumor tissue in lung cancer. TCRdb reanalysed the multiplex PCR reads using MiXCR and keeps one entry per CDR3 protein. The table has over 130,000 distinct CDR3 sequences, around 67% seen once. The sequenced sample was lung tumor tissue. The receptors were gathered from a man in his 60s with small cell lung cancer. CDR3s include the opening cysteine and the closing phenylalanine or tryptophan. The D gene is left open where the match is weak. A clone size is listed for some rows: how often the clone was seen (once, few, many), or a class if it is expanded.

J: TRBJ2-1; D: .; V: TRBV20-1; size: few; DNA: TGCAGTGCTAGAGCTAATAGTGAGCAGTTCTTC; CDR3: CSARANSEQFF
J: TRBJ1-2; D: .; V: TRBV6-1; size: .; DNA: TGTCCCAGCAGGTCTACTGGCTACACCTTC; CDR3: CPSRSTGYTF
J: TRBJ2-2; D: .; V: TRBV11-1; size: .; DNA: TGTGCCAGCAGCTCCCGACGGGGATATAGGACCCTGGAGCTGTTTTTT; CDR3: CASSSRRGYRTLELFF
J: TRBJ2-3; D: TRBD2; V: TRBV20-1; size: .; DNA: TGCAGTGCTAGAGATGGGGGGGGTTCAGATACGCAGTATTTT; CDR3: CSARDGGGSDTQYF
J: TRBJ2-1; D: TRBD2; V: TRBV20-1; size: few; DNA: TGCAGTGCTGTCGGGAGGGCGGGCTACAATGAGCAGTTCTTC; CDR3: CSAVGRAGYNEQFF
J: TRBJ1-1; D: TRBD1; V: TRBV10-3; size: .; DNA: TGTGCCATCACGCGGGCAGGGGGGAACACTGAAGCTTTCTTT; CDR3: CAITRAGGNTEAFF
J: TRBJ2-1; D: .; V: TRBV4-1; size: many; DNA: TGCGCCAGCAGCAACCTTATGGGCGCAGGCTCCTACAATGAGCAGTTCTTC; CDR3: CASSNLMGAGSYNEQFF
J: TRBJ2-2; D: .; V: TRBV7-9; size: many; DNA: TGTGCCAGCAGAAGCGGGCCGGAGGACACCGGGGAGCTGTTTTTT; CDR3: CASRSGPEDTGELFF
J: TRBJ1-1; D: .; V: TRBV20-1; size: .; DNA: TGCAATGCTAGAGCCGGGGGTCGGTCAGGCACTGAAGCTTTCTTT; CDR3: CNARAGGRSGTEAFF
J: TRBJ2-3; D: .; V: TRBV11-1; size: .; DNA: TGTGTCAGCAGCCCCGGGATCACAGATACGCAGAATTTT; CDR3: CVSSPGITDTQNF
J: TRBJ2-1; D: .; V: TRBV20-1; size: few; DNA: TGCAGTGCTGGTGGGGGAGGAGTAAATGAGCAGTTCTTC; CDR3: CSAGGGGVNEQFF
J: TRBJ2-3; D: TRBD2; V: TRBV20-1; size: .; DNA: TGCAGTGCTAGAGATCGTGGACTAGCGGGAGGGCCCCCAGATACGCAGTATTTT; CDR3: CSARDRGLAGGPPDTQYF
J: TRBJ2-6; D: TRBD2; V: TRBV11-2; size: .; DNA: TGTGCCAGCAGCTTAGTCCTAGCGGGAGCCTCTGGGGCCAACATCCTGTCTTTC; CDR3: CASSLVLAGASGANILSF
J: TRBJ2-5; D: .; V: TRBV5-4; size: .; DNA: TGTGACAGCAGCTTACAAGAGACCCAGTACTTC; CDR3: CDSSLQETQYF
J: TRBJ1-2; D: TRBD1; V: TRBV12-3/TRBV12-4; size: .; DNA: TGTGCCAGCAGTTTCGGGGGACAGGGGGCATATGACTACACCTTC; CDR3: CASSFGGQGAYDYTF
J: TRBJ2-1; D: .; V: TRBV5-1; size: .; DNA: TGCACCAGCTGCTCCGGGACAGGGTGTAGCGGGAGTCATGAGCAGTTCTTC; CDR3: CTSCSGTGCSGSHEQFF
J: TRBJ1-5; D: TRBD1; V: TRBV20-1; size: .; DNA: TGCAGTGAGGGGGGACAGGGATTCAATCAGCCCCAGCATTTT; CDR3: CSEGGQGFNQPQHF
J: TRBJ1-5; D: TRBD1; V: TRBV4-2; size: .; DNA: TGTGTCAGCAGCCAAGAACAGGGGATCAAACCCAAGCATTTT; CDR3: CVSSQEQGIKPKHF
J: TRBJ1-4; D: .; V: TRBV5-6; size: few; DNA: TGTGCCAGCAGCTTGTTCAGGGTTGCAACTAATGAAAAACTGTTTTTT; CDR3: CASSLFRVATNEKLFF
J: TRBJ2-4; D: .; V: TRBV28; size: many; DNA: TGTGCCAGCAGTTCCACAACGGGCCTAGCCAAAAACATTCAGTACTTC; CDR3: CASSSTTGLAKNIQYF
J: TRBJ1-1; D: TRBD1; V: TRBV10-3; size: .; DNA: TGTGCCACCAGGACAGGGAACACTGAAGCTTTCTTT; CDR3: CATRTGNTEAFF
J: TRBJ2-1; D: TRBD2; V: TRBV20-1; size: .; DNA: TGCAGTGCTGGGAGACTAGCGGGATGGTGGTATGAGCAGTTCTTC; CDR3: CSAGRLAGWWYEQFF
J: TRBJ2-3; D: .; V: TRBV5-4; size: few; DNA: TGTGCCAGCAAGGAAGGCGGCACCAAGGGCACAGATACGCAGTATTTT; CDR3: CASKEGGTKGTDTQYF
J: TRBJ1-1; D: .; V: TRBV29-1; size: .; DNA: TGCAGCGTTGTCGGGGGCTCGATCATTGAAGCTTTCTTT; CDR3: CSVVGGSIIEAFF
J: TRBJ2-3; D: .; V: TRBV11-2; size: many; DNA: TGTGCCAGCAGTAGGGGGACAAGCACAGATACGCAGTATTTT; CDR3: CASSRGTSTDTQYF
J: TRBJ1-6; D: TRBD1; V: TRBV20-1; size: .; DNA: TGCAGTGCTAGTACCGGGACAGGGGATAATTCACTCCTTCACTTC; CDR3: CSASTGTGDNSLLHF
J: TRBJ1-2; D: TRBD1; V: TRBV20-1; size: .; DNA: TGCAGTGCTAGAGATCAGGCAGGGGGCTGGGGCTACACCTTC; CDR3: CSARDQAGGWGYTF
J: TRBJ2-1; D: .; V: TRBV12-3/TRBV12-4; size: .; DNA: TGTGCCAGCAGTTTGTTCTCCACGGGGCCTGCGGGGCCTCCCCGTCAGTTCTTC; CDR3: CASSLFSTGPAGPPRQFF
J: TRBJ1-2; D: TRBD1; V: TRBV6-1; size: many; DNA: TGTGCCAGCAGTGCGGGGACAGACTCCTCTAACTATGGCTACACCTTC; CDR3: CASSAGTDSSNYGYTF
J: TRBJ2-2; D: .; V: TRBV29-1; size: .; DNA: TGCAGCGCCAGGAACACCGGGGAGCTGTTTTTT; CDR3: CSARNTGELFF
J: TRBJ2-7; D: .; V: TRBV6-2/TRBV6-3; size: many; DNA: TGTGCCAGCAGTATCGACAGCTCCTACGAGCAGTACTTC; CDR3: CASSIDSSYEQYF
J: TRBJ2-1; D: TRBD1; V: TRBV11-3; size: once; DNA: TGTGCCAGCAGCTTAACTGGACAGGGACCCTACAATGAGCAGTTCTTC; CDR3: CASSLTGQGPYNEQFF
J: TRBJ2-1; D: TRBD2; V: TRBV6-6; size: .; DNA: TGTGCTAGCTGTTACATAGCGGGTACATCCTACAATGAGCAGTTCTTC; CDR3: CASCYIAGTSYNEQFF
J: TRBJ2-3; D: .; V: TRBV10-3; size: .; DNA: TGTGCCATCGGTGCCGGGATTAACGCACCAGATACGCAGTATTTT; CDR3: CAIGAGINAPDTQYF
J: TRBJ2-3; D: TRBD1; V: TRBV6-2/TRBV6-3; size: many; DNA: TGTGCCAGCAGTTACTGGGGCAGGGGGGATACGCAGTATTTT; CDR3: CASSYWGRGDTQYF
J: TRBJ2-3; D: TRBD2; V: TRBV11-2; size: .; DNA: TGTGCCAGCAGCTTAGGGACTAGCGGGGAAGATACGCAGTATTTT; CDR3: CASSLGTSGEDTQYF
J: TRBJ2-1; D: .; V: TRBV12-3/TRBV12-4; size: .; DNA: TGTGCCAGCACGCGGGCGAGGGGGGACTACAATGAGCTGTTCTTC; CDR3: CASTRARGDYNELFF
J: TRBJ2-1; D: .; V: TRBV10-1; size: .; DNA: TGCGCCAGCAACCCCAAATTGGTGGGGTCCTACGATGAGCAGTTCTTC; CDR3: CASNPKLVGSYDEQFF
J: TRBJ1-2; D: .; V: TRBV20-1; size: .; DNA: TGCAGTGCTAGGGGGGCAGGGGACAACTATGGCTACACCTTC; CDR3: CSARGAGDNYGYTF
J: TRBJ1-1; D: .; V: TRBV24-1; size: .; DNA: TGTGCCACCAGTGATGTCAACACTGAAGCTTTCTTT; CDR3: CATSDVNTEAFF
J: TRBJ2-1; D: TRBD1; V: TRBV29-1; size: few; DNA: TGCAGCGTCACGGACAGGATCTACAATGAGCAGTTCTTC; CDR3: CSVTDRIYNEQFF
J: TRBJ2-6; D: TRBD1; V: TRBV29-1; size: many; DNA: TGCAGCGTGAAGACAGGGGTAGGGGGGGCCAACGTCCTGACTTTC; CDR3: CSVKTGVGGANVLTF
J: TRBJ1-2; D: .; V: TRBV4-1; size: .; DNA: TGCGCCAGCAGCCTGCTCGCGGGGGAAGGCTATGGCTACACCTTC; CDR3: CASSLLAGEGYGYTF
J: TRBJ2-1; D: .; V: TRBV20-1; size: .; DNA: TGCAATGCTAGAGATTTCGATGAGCAGTTCTTC; CDR3: CNARDFDEQFF
J: TRBJ2-1; D: .; V: TRBV11-2; size: .; DNA: TGTGCCAGTCAGAAGCGGCGGGGCAACAATGAGCAGTTCTTC; CDR3: CASQKRRGNNEQFF
J: TRBJ2-1; D: .; V: TRBV6-1; size: many; DNA: TGTGCCAGCAGTGAAGCGCTGTATGAGCAGTTCTTC; CDR3: CASSEALYEQFF
J: TRBJ1-2; D: TRBD1; V: TRBV4-1; size: few; DNA: TGCGCCAGCAGCCCGGGACAGGGTCTGTATGGCTACACCTTC; CDR3: CASSPGQGLYGYTF
J: TRBJ2-3; D: .; V: TRBV20-1; size: .; DNA: TGCAGTGCGTACCCAGGTCCCGGCACAGATACGCAGTATTTT; CDR3: CSAYPGPGTDTQYF
J: TRBJ2-3; D: .; V: TRBV6-1; size: many; DNA: TGTGCCAGCAGTGGAGGCCTGGTCGGCACAGATACGCAGTATTTT; CDR3: CASSGGLVGTDTQYF
J: TRBJ1-1; D: .; V: TRBV20-1; size: few; DNA: TGCAGTGCTAGAACCTCAGGGAGGGCTGAAGCTTTCTTT; CDR3: CSARTSGRAEAFF
J: TRBJ2-1; D: .; V: TRBV6-2/TRBV6-3; size: .; DNA: TGTGCCGTCAGTATCGGTCCTAACAATGAGCAGTTCTTC; CDR3: CAVSIGPNNEQFF
J: TRBJ1-1; D: TRBD1; V: TRBV20-1; size: .; DNA: TGCAGTGCTAAAGCCGAGGGGGCTGACACTGAAGCTTTCTTT; CDR3: CSAKAEGADTEAFF
J: TRBJ2-3; D: .; V: TRBV20-1; size: once; DNA: TGCAGTGCTAGCGACATACTCGATATGCAGTATTTT; CDR3: CSASDILDMQYF
J: TRBJ2-7; D: TRBD1; V: TRBV4-1; size: .; DNA: TGCGCCAACAGACAAGACCCTCACGGGACAGGGTACTACGAGCAGTACTTC; CDR3: CANRQDPHGTGYYEQYF
J: TRBJ2-3; D: TRBD2; V: TRBV11-2; size: .; DNA: TGTGCCAGCAGCGCTAGACTAGCGGGAGCCTCTAGCACAGATACGCATTATTTT; CDR3: CASSARLAGASSTDTHYF
J: TRBJ2-7; D: TRBD1; V: TRBV20-1; size: few; DNA: TGCAGTGCTAGGGGAACTGGGACAGGGGTAAACGAGCAGTACTTC; CDR3: CSARGTGTGVNEQYF